This TCR beta chain is from a study of cytomegalovirus exposure and HLA in healthy donors. Germline-derived CDR1 and CDR2 are SEHNR and FQNEAQ (reference sequence). This CDR3 has 16 amino acids. The V and J ends lost 5 bases and 0 bases, in that order; junction bases with no gene match: 9. Amplification used 60 Vbeta primers and 13 Jbeta primers. Clones were read by immunoSEQ multiplex PCR, and TCRdb kept only the in-frame ones, dropping some. The table includes about 200,000 clones, 80% to 85% detected once. The donors comprised healthy bone marrow donors. Sequenced: PBMCs. The rearrangement links TRBV7-9 to TRBJ1-2; 7 nucleotides agree with TRBD1. The clonotype comes from a middle-aged woman in good health and CMV-seronegative. CDR3 amino acids: CASSHLTGYPNYGYTF. The CDR3 DNA reads as TGTGCCAGCAGCCACTTGACAGGGTACCCTAACTATGGCTACACCTTC.